This T cell receptor (beta chain) came from a study of cytomegalovirus exposure and HLA in healthy donors (dated by TCRdb to between 2016 and 2019). The study in broad terms: A later analysis indicated that the 90 to 150 validation repertoires were generated on the platform also employed for the 700 or so repertoires of the first cohort. High-throughput TCR immunosequencing, statistical association of individual TCRs with disease status, and machine learning were combined to predict cytomegalovirus infection status. Besides the first cohort of 666 subjects, a separate validation cohort made up of 120 different subjects was used. The study aimed to test whether signatures of past pathogen exposure could be identified by cataloging public T cell receptors. Summary of the overall study and its limitations: In vitro tests confirmed that a few of the cytomegalovirus-associated TCR beta chains recognize cytomegalovirus antigens. Most TCR sequences were seen in very few donors, while some public TCRs were found in many individuals. The classifier was reported to diagnose cytomegalovirus status with high specificity and sensitivity in both the original cohort and the validation cohort. A total of 150 or so TCR beta chains were listed by the study as associated with cytomegalovirus. According to the authors, the approach could potentially be generalized to other disease states and immunological phenotypes. A later analysis had no HLA typing for the validation cohort, so co-occurrence there was scored across all 110 or so repertoires. Subsequent analysis determined that TCRs grouped into clusters in the first cohort also showed a tendency toward co-occurrence across the roughly 110 validation repertoires, and approximately 93% of cluster scores exceeded 0.

Comments on this clone: There is no known antigen for this receptor. No quality values exist for individual bases; no much larger clone is one base distant.

Separate from the approximately 670-subject first cohort, the validation cohort of roughly 110 subjects was the group to which the donors belonged. For this chain, trimming is 2 bases at the V end and 5 bases at the J end, and the number of junction bases without a gene match is 6. From cysteine to phenylalanine, the CDR3 is 15 amino acids long. Only the CDR3 region is kept as DNA, spanning 45 bases read in frame from base 1. CDR1 and CDR2, per the germline V gene (reference sequence), are MNHNY and SVGAGI. The library was obtained by the immunoSEQ multiplex PCR assay. As for how the authors treated the data: To diagnose cytomegalovirus status from the catalog of TCR beta chain sequences, a statistical classification framework was built. TCRdb holds this immuneACCESS table with in-frame rearrangements only. Some clones are missing; in checked studies, unresolved V genes explain under half, and the rest has no known cause. From that table come the V and J calls and clone size; the DNA was used to work out D and trimming. The sample contains approximately 220,000 clones, 65% to 85% of them found a single time. Of the sample, over 11% is held by the ten largest clones.

Recombination linked TRBV6-6 to TRBJ1-5; TRBD1 aligns with 7 central bases. Sequences were obtained from PBMCs. The sequence was obtained from a woman in her thirties in good health and CMV-seropositive. The bases read TGTGCCAGCAGTTACCCTCAGGGGGGGTATCAGCCCCAGCATTTT. It specifies CASSYPQGGYQPQHF.